This T cell receptor (beta chain) appears in the sequencing data of a study of T cell responses to AZD1222 COVID-19 vaccine. V was pared by 1 base and J by 7 bases, with 16 bases between. The germline CDR1 and CDR2 sequences are SGHVS and FQNEAQ. The CDR3 runs to 15 residues. The data were produced by immunoSEQ multiplex PCR, yet TCRdb's version contains in-frame clones alone and is incomplete. Of around 160,000 clones in the sample, about 90% were seen once. The sequence was obtained from an adult in good health. The genes are TRBV7-8 and TRBJ1-2; D may be TRBD1 (5 bases). The source material was peripheral blood, sampled on day 0 of AZD1222 vaccination. CDR3 protein: CASSLVTGTQGGYTF. CDR3 nucleotides: TGTGCCAGCAGCTTAGTAACGGGAACTCAGGGTGGCTACACCTTC.